The clone carrying this TCR beta chain was seen only a few times. Each CDR3 protein is one row after TCRdb ran MiXCR on the RT-PCR reads. The table records some 880,000 distinct CDR3 sequences, roughly 18% of them present only once. The CDR3 has 15 amino acids. Trimming shortened V by 6 bases and J by 8 bases, and 20 bases separated the two germline ends. Germline V lookup: CDR1 MNHNS, CDR2 SASEGT. This entry is derived from a study of patients and donors after allogeneic stem cell transplantation. The specimen was blood, either unsorted or a sorted T cell fraction (not recorded which). This receptor was taken from a human donor who was either an allogeneic HSCT recipient or a stem cell or donor lymphocyte infusion donor (not recorded which). It is not recorded whose cells these are; they may come from a transplant donor. This sequence joins TRBV6-1 and TRBJ2-1; D perhaps matches TRBD2 (6 bases). CDR3 protein: CASSPFGGGNYEQFF. The DNA of the CDR3 is TGTGCCAGCAGCCCCTTCGGCGGCGGGAACTATGAGCAGTTCTTC.